One sample yielded the 2 T cell receptor beta chains listed below, sequenced in a study of T cell changes during pregnancy in multiple sclerosis. Method: immunoSEQ multiplex PCR; TCRdb's copy keeps in-frame clones and lacks some. In the table there are about 60,000 clones, 80% to 95% of which are singletons. This specimen was peripheral blood, taken in the third trimester of pregnancy. These receptors were taken from a female donor in good health, enrolled as a control in a pregnancy study.

The chain has TRBV19 and TRBJ1-5; D is ambiguous. CDR1 is LNHDA and CDR2 is SQIVND in the germline V gene (reference sequence). The V end lost 1 base, the J end lost 6 bases, and 13 bases lay between the germline ends. This CDR3 region has 15 residues. The CDR3 protein is CASSIGWQASQPQHF. The DNA of the CDR3 is TGTGCCAGTAGTATAGGATGGCAGGCGAGTCAGCCCCAGCATTTT.

The chain recombines TRBV6-1 with TRBJ2-1; TRBD2 is a possible D gene (5 bases). This CDR3 contains 17 residues. Germline V gives CDR1 MNHNS, CDR2 SASEGT. V lost 1 base and J 3 bases, leaving 16 bases between the germline ends. The CDR3 is CASSEGFGVASYNEQFF. The CDR3 bases are TGTGCCAGCAGTGAAGGATTCGGGGTGGCCAGCTACAATGAGCAGTTCTTC.